The clone carrying this T cell receptor (beta chain) was recorded a few times. Its antigen is currently unknown. Clones were read by immunoSEQ multiplex PCR, and TCRdb kept only the in-frame ones, dropping some. The sample includes about 140,000 clones, roughly nine tenths of them seen just once. This entry belongs to a study of T cell responses to AZD1222 COVID-19 vaccine. General study points: Increases in Spike-specific TCR breadth and depth were seen after two AZD1222 doses.

Germline V gene data show CDR1 as SGHTS and CDR2 as YDEGEE. The CDR3 covers 16 residues. The V segment lost 4 bases and the J segment 1 base; nucleotides outside the gene matches: 4. The chain employs TRBV5-8 and TRBJ2-3, with 12 bases lining up with TRBD2. The sequences come from peripheral blood, collected 28 days after the second AZD1222 dose. The sequence came from an adult who received the AZD1222 COVID-19 vaccine. This CDR3 is CASSRGLAGRTDTQYF. CDR3 DNA sequence: TGTGCCAGCAGCCGTGGACTAGCGGGACGCACAGATACGCAGTATTTT.